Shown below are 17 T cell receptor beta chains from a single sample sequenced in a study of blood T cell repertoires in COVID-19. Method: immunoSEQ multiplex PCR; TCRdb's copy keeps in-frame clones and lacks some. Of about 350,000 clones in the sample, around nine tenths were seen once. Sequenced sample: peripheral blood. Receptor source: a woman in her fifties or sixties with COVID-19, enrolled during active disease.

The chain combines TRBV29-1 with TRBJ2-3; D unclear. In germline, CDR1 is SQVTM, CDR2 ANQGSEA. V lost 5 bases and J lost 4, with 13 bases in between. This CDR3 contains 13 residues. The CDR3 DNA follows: TGCAGCGTTCTTAAATTAGCATCAGATACGCAGTATTTT. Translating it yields CSVLKLASDTQYF.

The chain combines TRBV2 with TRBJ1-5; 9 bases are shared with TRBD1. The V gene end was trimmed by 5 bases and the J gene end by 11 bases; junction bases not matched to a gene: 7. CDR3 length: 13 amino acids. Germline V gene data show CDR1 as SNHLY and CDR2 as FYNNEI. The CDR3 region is CASSRTGEAAQHF. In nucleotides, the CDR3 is TGTGCCAGCAGTAGGACAGGGGAGGCGGCCCAGCATTTT.

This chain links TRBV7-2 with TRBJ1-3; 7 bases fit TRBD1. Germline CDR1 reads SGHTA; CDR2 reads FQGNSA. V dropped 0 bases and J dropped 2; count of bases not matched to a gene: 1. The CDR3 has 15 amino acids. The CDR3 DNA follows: TGTGCCAGCAGCTTAGCCGGGACAGCTGGAAACACCATATATTTT. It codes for CASSLAGTAGNTIYF.

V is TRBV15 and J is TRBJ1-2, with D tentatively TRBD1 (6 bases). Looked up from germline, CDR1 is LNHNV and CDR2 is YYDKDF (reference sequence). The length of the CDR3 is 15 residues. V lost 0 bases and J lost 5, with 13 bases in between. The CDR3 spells CATSRDRGGAYGYTF. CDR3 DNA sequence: TGTGCCACCAGCAGAGATAGGGGGGGCGCGTATGGCTACACCTTC.

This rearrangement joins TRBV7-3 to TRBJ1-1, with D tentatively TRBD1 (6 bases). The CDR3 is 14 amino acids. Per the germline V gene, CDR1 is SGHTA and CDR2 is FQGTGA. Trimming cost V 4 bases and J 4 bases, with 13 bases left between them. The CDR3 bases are TGTGCCAGCAGCTCCGGACAGTCTGGCACTGAAGCTTTCTTT. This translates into CASSSGQSGTEAFF.

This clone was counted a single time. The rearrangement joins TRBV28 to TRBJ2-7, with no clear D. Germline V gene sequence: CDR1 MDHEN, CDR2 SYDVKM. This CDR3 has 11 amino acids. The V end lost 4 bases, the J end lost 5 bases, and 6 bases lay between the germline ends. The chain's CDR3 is CASSYSNEQYF. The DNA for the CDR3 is TGTGCCAGCAGTTACAGCAACGAGCAGTACTTC.

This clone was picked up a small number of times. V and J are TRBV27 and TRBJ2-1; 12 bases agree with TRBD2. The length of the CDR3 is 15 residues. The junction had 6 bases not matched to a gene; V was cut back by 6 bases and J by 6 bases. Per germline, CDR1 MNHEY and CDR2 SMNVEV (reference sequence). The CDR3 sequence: CASRNLAGGVNEQFF. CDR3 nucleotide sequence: TGTGCCAGCAGGAACCTAGCGGGGGGGGTCAATGAGCAGTTCTTC.

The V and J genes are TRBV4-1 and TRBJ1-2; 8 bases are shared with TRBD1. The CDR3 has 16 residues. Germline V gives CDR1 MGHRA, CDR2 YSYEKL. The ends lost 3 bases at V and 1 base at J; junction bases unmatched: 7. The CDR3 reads CASSQDDRGYNYGYTF. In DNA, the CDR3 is TGCGCCAGCAGCCAGGATGACAGGGGTTATAACTATGGCTACACCTTC.

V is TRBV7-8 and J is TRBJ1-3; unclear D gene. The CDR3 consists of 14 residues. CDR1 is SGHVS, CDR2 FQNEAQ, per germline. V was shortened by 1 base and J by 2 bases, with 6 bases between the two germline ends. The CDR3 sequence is CASSLGRAGNTIYF. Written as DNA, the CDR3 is TGTGCCAGCAGCTTAGGGAGGGCTGGAAACACCATATATTTT.

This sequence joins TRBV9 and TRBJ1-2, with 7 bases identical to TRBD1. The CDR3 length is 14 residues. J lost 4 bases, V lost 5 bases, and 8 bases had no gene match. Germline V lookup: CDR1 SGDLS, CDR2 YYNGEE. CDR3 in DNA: TGTGCCAGCAGGGCTGACAGGGCGGGCTATGGCTACACCTTC. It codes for CASRADRAGYGYTF.

The CDR3 region is CASSDRRSGNTIYF. The CDR3 region has the DNA TGTGCCAGCAGCGACCGGAGAAGTGGAAACACCATATATTTT. The V gene is TRBV7-9, the J gene TRBJ1-3; D is unresolved. The ends were cut back, 5 bases at V and 3 bases at J, with 11 bases in the middle. The CDR3 is 14 residues long. CDR1 and CDR2 (germline): SEHNR, FQNEAQ (reference sequence).

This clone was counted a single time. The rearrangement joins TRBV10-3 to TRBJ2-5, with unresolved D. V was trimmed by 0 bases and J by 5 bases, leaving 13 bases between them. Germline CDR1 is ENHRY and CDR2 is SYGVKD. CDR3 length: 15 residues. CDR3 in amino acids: CAISESGQEYETQYF. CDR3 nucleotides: TGTGCCATCAGTGAGTCTGGGCAAGAGTACGAGACCCAGTACTTC.

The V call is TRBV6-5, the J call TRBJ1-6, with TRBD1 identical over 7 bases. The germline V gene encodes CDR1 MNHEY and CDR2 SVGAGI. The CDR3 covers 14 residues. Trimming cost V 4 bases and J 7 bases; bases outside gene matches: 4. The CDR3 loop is CASSSPTGNSPLHF. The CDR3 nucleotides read TGTGCCAGCAGTTCCCCGACAGGGAATTCACCCCTCCACTTT.

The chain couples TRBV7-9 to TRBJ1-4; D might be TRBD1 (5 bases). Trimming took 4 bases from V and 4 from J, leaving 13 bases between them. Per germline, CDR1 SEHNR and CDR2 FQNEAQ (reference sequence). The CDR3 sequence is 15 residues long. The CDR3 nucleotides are TGTGCCAGCAGCTACCAGGGTTTCAATAATGAAAAACTGTTTTTT. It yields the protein CASSYQGFNNEKLFF.

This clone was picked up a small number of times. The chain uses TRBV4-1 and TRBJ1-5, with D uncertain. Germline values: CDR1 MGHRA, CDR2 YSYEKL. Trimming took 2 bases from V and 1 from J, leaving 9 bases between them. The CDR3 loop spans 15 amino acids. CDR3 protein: CASSQSGISNQPQHF. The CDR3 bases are TGCGCCAGCAGCCAAAGCGGGATAAGCAATCAGCCCCAGCATTTT.

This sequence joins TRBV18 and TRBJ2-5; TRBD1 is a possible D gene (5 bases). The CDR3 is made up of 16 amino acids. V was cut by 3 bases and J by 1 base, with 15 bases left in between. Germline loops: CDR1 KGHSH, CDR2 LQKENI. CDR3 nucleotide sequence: TGTGCCAGCTCACCGCTGGCGTTACAGGTCCAAGAGACCCAGTACTTC. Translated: CASSPLALQVQETQYF.

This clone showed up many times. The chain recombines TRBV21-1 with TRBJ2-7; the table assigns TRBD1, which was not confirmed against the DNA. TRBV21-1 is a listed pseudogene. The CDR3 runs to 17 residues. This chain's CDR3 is CANERGLSKLSSYEQYF. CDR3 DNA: TGTGCCAACGAGAGGGGGTTGAGTAAGTTGAGCTCCTACGAGCAGTACTTC.